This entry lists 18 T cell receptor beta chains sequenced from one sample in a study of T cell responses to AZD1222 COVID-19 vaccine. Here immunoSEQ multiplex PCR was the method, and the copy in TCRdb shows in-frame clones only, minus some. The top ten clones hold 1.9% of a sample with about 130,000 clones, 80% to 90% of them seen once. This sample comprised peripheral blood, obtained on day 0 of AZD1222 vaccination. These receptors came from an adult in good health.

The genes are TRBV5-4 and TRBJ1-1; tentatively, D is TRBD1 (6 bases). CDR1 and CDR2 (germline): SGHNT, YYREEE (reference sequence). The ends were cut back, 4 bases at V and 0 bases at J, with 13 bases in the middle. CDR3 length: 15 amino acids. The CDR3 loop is CASSQGTVMNTEAFF. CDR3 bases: TGTGCCAGCAGCCAGGGGACCGTCATGAACACTGAAGCTTTCTTT.

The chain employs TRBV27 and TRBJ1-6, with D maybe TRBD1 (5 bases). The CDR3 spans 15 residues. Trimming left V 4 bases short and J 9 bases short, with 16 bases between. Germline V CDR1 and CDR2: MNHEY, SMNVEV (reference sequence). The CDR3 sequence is CASSYGTGNFSPLHF. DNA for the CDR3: TGTGCCAGCAGTTATGGGACGGGGAATTTTTCACCCCTCCACTTT.

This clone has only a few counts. DNA for the CDR3: TGTGCCAGCAGCTTTAGCCAGGGGGCCTACGAGCAGTACTTC. The encoded protein is CASSFSQGAYEQYF. The rearrangement uses TRBV5-4 and TRBJ2-7, with TRBD1 matching 7 bases. The CDR3 has 14 residues. Germline lookup yields CDR1 SGHNT and CDR2 YYREEE (reference sequence). Trimming cost V 2 bases and J 2 bases; bases outside gene matches: 4.

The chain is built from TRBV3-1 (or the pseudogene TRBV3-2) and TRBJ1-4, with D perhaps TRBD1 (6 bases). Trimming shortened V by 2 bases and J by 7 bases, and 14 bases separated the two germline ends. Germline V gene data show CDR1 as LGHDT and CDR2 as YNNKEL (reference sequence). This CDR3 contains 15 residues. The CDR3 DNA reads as TGTGCCAGCAGCCAACGGGGGGCAGTTCCTGAAAAACTGTTTTTT. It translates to CASSQRGAVPEKLFF.

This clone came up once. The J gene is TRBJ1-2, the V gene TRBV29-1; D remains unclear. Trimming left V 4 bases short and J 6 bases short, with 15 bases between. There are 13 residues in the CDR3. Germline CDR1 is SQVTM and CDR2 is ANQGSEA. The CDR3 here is CSVAPVGQDGYTF. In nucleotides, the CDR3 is TGCAGCGTTGCGCCTGTTGGGCAAGATGGCTACACCTTC. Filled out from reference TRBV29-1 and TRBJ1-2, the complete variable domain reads SAVISQKPSRDICQRGTSLTIQCQVDSQVTMMFWYRQQPGQSLTLIATANQGSEATYESGFVIDKFPISRPNLTFSTLTVSNMSPEDSSIYLCSVAPVGQDGYTFGSGTRLTVV.

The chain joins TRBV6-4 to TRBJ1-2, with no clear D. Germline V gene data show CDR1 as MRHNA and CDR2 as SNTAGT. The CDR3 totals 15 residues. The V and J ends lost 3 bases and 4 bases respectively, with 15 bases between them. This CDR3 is CASSDPASGSYGYTF. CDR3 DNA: TGTGCCAGCAGTGATCCGGCATCCGGGAGCTATGGCTACACCTTC.

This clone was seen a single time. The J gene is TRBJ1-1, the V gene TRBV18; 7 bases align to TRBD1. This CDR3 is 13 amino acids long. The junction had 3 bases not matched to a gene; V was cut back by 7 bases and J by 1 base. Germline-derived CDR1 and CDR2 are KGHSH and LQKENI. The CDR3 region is CASWTGGNTEAFF. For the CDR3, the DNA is TGTGCCAGCTGGACAGGAGGGAACACTGAAGCTTTCTTT.

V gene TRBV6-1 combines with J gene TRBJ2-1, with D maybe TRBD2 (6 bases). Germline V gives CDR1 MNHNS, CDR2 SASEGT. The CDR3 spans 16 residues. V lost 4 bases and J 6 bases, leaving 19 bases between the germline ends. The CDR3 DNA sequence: TGTGCCAGCAGTGGTGGGGGGAGTAGCGGACTCAATGAGCAGTTCTTC. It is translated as CASSGGGSSGLNEQFF.

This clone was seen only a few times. CDR3 protein: CASNPGAAYEQYF. CDR3 DNA sequence: TGTGCCAGCAACCCGGGGGCCGCCTACGAGCAGTACTTC. J is TRBJ2-7 and V is TRBV2; D may match TRBD1 or TRBD2 (6 bases each). Per the germline V gene, CDR1 is SNHLY and CDR2 is FYNNEI. With 7 bases removed from V and 2 bases from J, the gap between germline ends came to 12 bases. CDR3 length: 13 amino acids.

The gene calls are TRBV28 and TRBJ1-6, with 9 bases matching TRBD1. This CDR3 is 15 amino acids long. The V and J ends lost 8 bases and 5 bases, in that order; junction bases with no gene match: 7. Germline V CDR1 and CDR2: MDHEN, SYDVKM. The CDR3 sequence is CASRPGTGNNSPLHF. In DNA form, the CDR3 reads TGTGCCAGCCGCCCTGGGACAGGGAATAATTCACCCCTCCACTTT.

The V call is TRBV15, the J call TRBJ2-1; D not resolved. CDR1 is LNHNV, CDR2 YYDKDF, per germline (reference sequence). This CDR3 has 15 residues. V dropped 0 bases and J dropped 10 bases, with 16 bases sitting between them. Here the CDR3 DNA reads TGTGCCACCAGCAGAGATTTCAGTCTGGCCCGGGAGCAGTTCTTC. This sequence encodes CATSRDFSLAREQFF.

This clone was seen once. The CDR3 sequence is CATSRRNTEAFF. The CDR3 nucleotides read TGTGCCACCAGCAGGAGAAACACTGAAGCTTTCTTT. This rearrangement joins TRBV15 to TRBJ1-1, with D unresolved. V lost 3 bases and J 2 bases, leaving 4 bases between the germline ends. The CDR3 covers 12 residues. The germline V gene encodes CDR1 LNHNV and CDR2 YYDKDF (reference sequence).

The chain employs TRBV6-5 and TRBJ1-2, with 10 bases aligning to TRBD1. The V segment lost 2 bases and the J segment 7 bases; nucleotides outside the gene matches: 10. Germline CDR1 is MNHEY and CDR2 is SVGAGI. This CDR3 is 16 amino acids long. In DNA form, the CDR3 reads TGTGCCAGCAGTTACAATATAGACAGGGGGCTAAGTGGCTACACCTTC. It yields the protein CASSYNIDRGLSGYTF.

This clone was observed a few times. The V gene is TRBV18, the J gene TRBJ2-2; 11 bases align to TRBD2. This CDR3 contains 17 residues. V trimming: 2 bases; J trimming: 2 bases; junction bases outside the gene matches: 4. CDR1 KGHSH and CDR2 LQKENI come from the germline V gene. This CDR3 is CASSPLGTSGNTGELFF. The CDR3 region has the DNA TGTGCCAGCTCACCATTAGGGACTAGCGGAAACACCGGGGAGCTGTTTTTT. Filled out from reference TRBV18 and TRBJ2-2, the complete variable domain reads NAGVMQNPRHLVRRRGQEARLRCSPMKGHSHVYWYRQLPEEGLKFMVYLQKENIIDESGMPKERFSAEFPKEGPSILRIQQVVRGDSAAYFCASSPLGTSGNTGELFFGEGSRLTVL.

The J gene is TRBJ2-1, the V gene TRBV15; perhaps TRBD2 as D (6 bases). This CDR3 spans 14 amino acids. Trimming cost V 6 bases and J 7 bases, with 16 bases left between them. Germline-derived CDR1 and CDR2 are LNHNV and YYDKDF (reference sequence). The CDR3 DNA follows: TGTGCCACCAGGTCCCCCCTTAGCGGAAATGAGCAGTTCTTC. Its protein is CATRSPLSGNEQFF.

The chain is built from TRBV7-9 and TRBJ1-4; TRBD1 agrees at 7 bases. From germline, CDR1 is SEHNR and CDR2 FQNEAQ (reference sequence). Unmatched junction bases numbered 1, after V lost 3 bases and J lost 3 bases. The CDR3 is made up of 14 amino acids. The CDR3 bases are TGTGCCAGCAGCTTCGGGACAGCTAATGAAAAACTGTTTTTT. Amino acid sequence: CASSFGTANEKLFF.

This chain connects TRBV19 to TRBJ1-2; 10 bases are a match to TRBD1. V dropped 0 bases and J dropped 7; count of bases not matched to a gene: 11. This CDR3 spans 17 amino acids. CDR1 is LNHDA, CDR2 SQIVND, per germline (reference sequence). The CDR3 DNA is TGTGCCAGTAGTATAGAATACTGGACAGGGGGACGCCTTGGCTACACCTTC. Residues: CASSIEYWTGGRLGYTF. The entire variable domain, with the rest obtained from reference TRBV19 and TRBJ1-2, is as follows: DGGITQSPKYLFRKEGQNVTLSCEQNLNHDAMYWYRQDPGQGLRLIYYSQIVNDFQKGDIAEGYSVSREKKESFPLTVTSAQKNPTAFYLCASSIEYWTGGRLGYTFGSGTRLTVV.

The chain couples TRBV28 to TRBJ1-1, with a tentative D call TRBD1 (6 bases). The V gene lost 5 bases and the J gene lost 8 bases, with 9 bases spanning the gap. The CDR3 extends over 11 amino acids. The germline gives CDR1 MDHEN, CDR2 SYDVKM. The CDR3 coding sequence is TGTGCCAGCAGTGGTACAGGGGAAGCTTTCTTT. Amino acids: CASSGTGEAFF.